A selection of T cell receptor beta chains follows, all from one sample in a study of prognosis after radiotherapy for stage I lung cancer. In TCRdb, the multiplex PCR reads were re-called with MiXCR into one record per CDR3 protein. The sample includes around 26,000 distinct CDR3 sequences, about two fifths seen only once; the top ten take around a fifth. This specimen was PBMCs, taken before or after stereotactic body radiation therapy (not recorded which). Receptors were obtained from a donor aged 50 or older with non-small cell lung cancer. The CDR3 runs from the conserved cysteine through the conserved F or W. Fields, in order: J gene, D gene, V gene, clone size, CDR3 protein, CDR3 DNA. D genes are given only for firm matches. The size entry is marked missing in some rows and otherwise reads once, few, many or a size class.

TRBJ2-2,.,TRBV4-1,many,CASSQPQGRKLFF,TGCGCCAGCAGTCAGCCCCAGGGGCGGAAGCTGTTTTTT
TRBJ2-2,.,TRBV6-2/TRBV6-3,.,CASSEPPLVPGSAGELFF,TGTGCCAGCAGTGAACCCCCTTTGGTCCCAGGGTCAGCCGGGGAGCTGTTTTTT
TRBJ2-5,TRBD1,TRBV5-1,many,CASSPGQGKETQYF,TGCGCCAGCAGCCCGGGACAGGGGAAAGAGACCCAGTACTTC
TRBJ2-3,.,TRBV27,many,CASSLRTVPPSDTQYF,TGTGCCAGCAGTTTAAGGACAGTGCCTCCCTCAGATACGCAGTATTTT
TRBJ2-7,.,TRBV6-2/TRBV6-3,once,CASSHSAPPHEQYF,TGTGCCAGCAGTCACTCAGCGCCCCCCCACGAGCAGTACTTC
TRBJ2-7,TRBD2,TRBV5-6,many,CASSRNLADLHEQYF,TGTGCCAGCAGCAGAAACCTAGCGGACCTCCACGAGCAGTACTTC
TRBJ2-3,.,TRBV7-9,many,CASSPQLGVTDTQYF,TGTGCCAGCAGCCCACAACTGGGGGTAACAGATACGCAGTATTTT
TRBJ2-3,TRBD1,TRBV11-2,.,CASSFRDRATDTQYF,TGTGCCAGCAGCTTTCGGGACAGGGCGACAGATACGCAGTATTTT
TRBJ2-1,.,TRBV12-5,many,CASGLVVRDRISGTTTYNEQFF,TGTGCTAGTGGTTTGGTCGTCAGGGACAGGATCAGCGGGACCACTACCTACAATGAGCAGTTCTTC
TRBJ2-5,.,TRBV28,few,CASSVKPSQDTQYF,TGTGCCAGCAGTGTGAAACCTAGCCAAGATACCCAGTACTTC
TRBJ1-5,TRBD1,TRBV19,.,CASSRDRDQPQHF,TGTGCCAGTAGTAGGGACAGGGATCAGCCCCAGCATTTT
TRBJ2-3,TRBD1,TRBV12-3/TRBV12-4,medium-sized,CASSDRDSPTDTQYF,TGTGCCAGCAGCGACCGGGACAGTCCCACAGATACGCAGTATTTT
TRBJ2-1,TRBD2,TRBV14,many,CASSLAGERDEQFF,TGTGCCAGCAGCCTCGCGGGAGAAAGGGATGAGCAGTTCTTC
TRBJ1-6,.,TRBV30,.,CAWSLDYNSPLHF,TGTGCCTGGAGTCTGGATTATAATTCACCCCTCCACTTT
TRBJ2-7,TRBD2,TRBV29-1,many,CSGTSGYEQYF,TGCAGCGGGACTAGCGGCTACGAGCAGTACTTC
TRBJ2-7,.,TRBV11-1,.,CASSLVAGDHYEQYF,TGTGCCAGCAGCTTAGTGGCAGGTGATCACTACGAGCAGTACTTC
TRBJ1-2,.,TRBV13,.,CASSAPNYRRYGYTF,TGTGCCAGCAGCGCACCCAATTACAGGCGCTATGGCTACACCTTC
TRBJ2-5,.,TRBV15,many,CATSRDLGLLGETQYF,TGTGCCACCAGCAGAGATCTAGGGTTGCTGGGGGAGACCCAGTACTTC
TRBJ2-5,.,TRBV4-1,many,CASSLGSRQGETQYF,TGCGCCAGCAGCCTCGGATCGAGGCAGGGCGAGACCCAGTACTTC
TRBJ2-1,TRBD1,TRBV24-1,many,CATIPPGTGIMDEQFF,TGTGCCACCATTCCACCCGGGACAGGGATTATGGATGAGCAGTTCTTC
TRBJ2-1,TRBD2,TRBV20-1,many,CSARGLAGVNEQFF,TGCAGTGCTAGAGGACTAGCGGGAGTCAATGAGCAGTTCTTC
TRBJ1-1,.,TRBV20-1,many,CSADRGTEAFF,TGCAGTGCAGACCGGGGCACTGAAGCTTTCTTT
TRBJ1-2,TRBD1,TRBV20-1,many,CSAGTGGGYGYTF,TGCAGTGCCGGGACAGGGGGCGGCTATGGCTACACCTTC
TRBJ1-6,.,TRBV11-3,medium-sized,CASSNRDGYLHF,TGTGCCAGCAGCAACCGGGACGGATACCTCCACTTT
TRBJ2-7,TRBD2,TRBV2,.,CASSEVRVGVGAGGYEQYF,TGTGCCAGCAGTGAAGTGAGGGTCGGGGTGGGAGCGGGAGGCTACGAGCAGTACTTC
TRBJ1-2,.,TRBV2,medium-sized,CASSERDGYTF,TGTGCCAGCAGTGAAAGGGATGGCTACACCTTC
TRBJ1-2,.,TRBV6-5,.,CASSYSTGVYGYTF,TGTGCCAGCAGTTACTCGACGGGGGTCTATGGCTACACCTTC
TRBJ2-1,TRBD2,TRBV3-1,many,CASSQDSQGLADLQFF,TGTGCCAGCAGCCAAGATTCTCAGGGACTAGCGGACCTACAGTTCTTC
TRBJ2-7,.,TRBV7-8,many,CASSPEGGFYEQYF,TGTGCCAGCAGCCCCGAGGGGGGTTTCTACGAGCAGTACTTC
TRBJ2-4,TRBD2,TRBV6-2/TRBV6-3,many,CASSYQMGGDIQYF,TGTGCCAGCAGTTACCAGATGGGGGGGGACATTCAGTACTTC
TRBJ2-5,.,TRBV5-1,.,CASSLVAVQETQYF,TGCGCCAGCAGCTTGGTGGCAGTGCAAGAGACCCAGTACTTC
TRBJ2-7,TRBD2,TRBV19,many,CASSPGLGEQYF,TGTGCCAGTAGTCCGGGACTAGGGGAGCAGTACTTC
TRBJ2-1,TRBD2,TRBV6-1,.,CASISGMGGFF,TGTGCCAGCATCAGCGGGATGGGTGGGTTCTTC
TRBJ1-5,.,TRBV20-1,many,CSARDLFAGSNQPQHF,TGCAGTGCTAGAGATCTTTTCGCGGGTAGCAATCAGCCCCAGCATTTT
TRBJ2-1,TRBD1,TRBV7-3,many,CASSLTTGNNEQFF,TGTGCCAGCAGCTTAACGACAGGGAACAATGAGCAGTTCTTC
TRBJ2-7,.,TRBV20-1,medium-sized,CSARDETVYEQYF,TGCAGTGCTAGAGACGAGACAGTGTACGAGCAGTACTTC
TRBJ2-1,.,TRBV6-2/TRBV6-3,.,CASSPMRGWSEQFF,TGTGCCAGCAGCCCCATGCGGGGTTGGAGTGAGCAGTTCTTC
TRBJ2-1,.,TRBV15,many,CATSSLLNNEQFF,TGTGCCACCAGCAGCCTCCTAAACAATGAGCAGTTCTTC
TRBJ2-1,TRBD1,TRBV11-2,many,CATGTELYNEQFF,TGTGCCACCGGGACAGAACTCTACAATGAGCAGTTCTTC
TRBJ2-7,.,TRBV6-1,.,CASGGAGTSYEQYF,TGTGCCAGCGGGGGGGCGGGGACCTCCTACGAGCAGTACTTC
TRBJ1-2,.,TRBV6-1,medium-sized,CASSKDRLGYTF,TGTGCCAGCAGTAAAGACAGGTTGGGCTACACCTTC
TRBJ2-5,TRBD1,TRBV30,many,CAWTEGTGRETQYF,TGTGCCTGGACCGAGGGGACAGGGAGAGAGACCCAGTACTTC
TRBJ1-1,.,TRBV5-1,many,CASSPRGQTEAFF,TGCGCCAGCAGCCCCCGGGGGCAAACTGAAGCTTTCTTT
TRBJ1-2,.,TRBV25-1,many,CASSEYLSVGYTF,TGTGCCAGCAGTGAATACCTAAGTGTCGGCTACACCTTC
TRBJ2-7,TRBD1,TRBV20-1,.,CSAMGQGYEQYF,TGCAGTGCTATGGGACAGGGGTATGAGCAGTACTTC
TRBJ2-1,TRBD2,TRBV7-9,.,CASSSGLRKGNEQFF,TGTGCCAGCAGCTCGGGACTACGAAAGGGCAATGAGCAGTTCTTC